The 2 T cell receptor beta chains listed next were all sequenced from one sample in a study of shared clonotypes between healthy human individuals. The table came from immunoSEQ multiplex PCR; TCRdb's copy has only in-frame clones and leaves some out. The data show millions of clones, 95% seen once. Input material: naive CD4+ T cells sorted from blood. Subset here: CD45RA+ positively selected. The receptor set was obtained from a man aged 18 to 30 in good health.

This rearrangement joins TRBV9 to TRBJ2-7, with 8 bases fitting TRBD1. Germline V CDR1 and CDR2: SGDLS, YYNGEE. V was clipped by 0 bases and J by 3 bases; unmatched bases: 8. This CDR3 is built from 16 residues. The CDR3: CASSVGGQGAIYEQYF. The CDR3 region has the DNA TGTGCCAGCAGCGTAGGTGGGCAGGGGGCAATCTACGAGCAGTACTTC.

To note about this clone: Other DNA variants within this sample encode the same CDR3. V usage is TRBV10-2 and J usage is TRBJ1-5; D call uncertain. The germline V gene encodes CDR1 WSHSY and CDR2 SAAADI. Trimming shortened V by 0 bases and J by 0 bases, and 3 bases separated the two germline ends. The CDR3 is 14 residues long. DNA of the CDR3: TGCGCCAGCAGTGAGTCGGGTAGCAATCAGCCCCAGCATTTT. Translating it yields CASSESGSNQPQHF.